This is a list of T cell receptor beta chains from one sample in a study of CD8 T cell repertoires and HIV-1 epitope variants. Clones were read by immunoSEQ multiplex PCR, and TCRdb kept only the in-frame ones, dropping some. The sample lists about 7,100 clones; 55% to 80% were seen once. These receptors' antigens are unknown. Sequenced sample: cultured CD8+ T cells derived from PBMCs. All receptors come from a male donor with HIV. Each CDR3 is given with its conserved first and last residue. Fields, in order: D gene, V gene, J gene, clone size, CDR3 protein, CDR3 DNA. A D gene is named only where the DNA matches it firmly. Expanded clones get a size class; other rows say once, few or many, or leave the size out.

.	TRBV21-1	TRBJ1-6	few	CASAATSHSPLHF	TGTGCCAGCGCTGCCACTTCACATTCACCCCTCCACTTT
.	TRBV15	TRBJ2-7	.	CATSRTGDLYEQYF	TGTGCCACCAGCAGGACAGGAGACCTCTACGAGCAGTACTTC
TRBD2	TRBV25-1	TRBJ2-7	.	CASSRTIGLAAYEQYF	TGTGCCAGCAGTAGGACCATCGGGCTAGCGGCCTACGAGCAGTACTTC
.	TRBV7-2	TRBJ2-3	.	CASSSRDLQLHF	TGTGCCAGCAGCTCCCGGGACTTACAGCTCCATTTT
TRBD1	TRBV7-8	TRBJ1-2	few	CASSSGTGGYTF	TGTGCCAGCAGTTCCGGGACAGGGGGCTACACCTTC
TRBD1	TRBV2	TRBJ1-4	.	CASSAVGQGRNEKLFF	TGTGCCAGCAGTGCAGTGGGACAGGGGCGTAATGAAAAACTGTTTTTT
.	TRBV6-5	TRBJ2-5	once	CASSYSSGIETQYF	TGTGCCAGCAGTTACTCGAGCGGTATAGAGACCCAGTACTTC
.	TRBV5-1	TRBJ1-3	.	CASSSQGGSGNTIYF	TGCGCCAGCAGCTCCCAAGGGGGCTCTGGAAACACCATATATTTT
.	TRBV29-1	TRBJ2-1	.	CSVEDLKVESSYNEQFF	TGCAGCGTTGAAGATCTTAAAGTGGAGAGCTCCTACAATGAGCAGTTCTTC
TRBD1	TRBV5-1	TRBJ1-5	.	CASSLQPRDRGGQPQHF	TGCGCCAGCAGCCTGCAGCCGAGGGACAGGGGCGGACAGCCCCAGCATTTT
.	TRBV6-1	TRBJ1-5	.	CASSVAGDYSNQPQHF	TGTGCCAGCAGTGTAGCAGGGGACTATAGCAATCAGCCCCAGCATTTT
TRBD1	TRBV4-1	TRBJ2-7	.	CASSLGTGSYEQYF	TGCGCCAGCAGCCTGGGGACAGGTTCCTACGAGCAGTACTTC
.	TRBV7-2	TRBJ1-5	.	CASSLAGVSDQPQHF	TGTGCCAGCAGCTTAGCTGGGGTTAGCGATCAGCCCCAGCATTTT
TRBD1	TRBV5-5	TRBJ2-3	.	CASSLLPGQGAESTDTQYF	TGTGCCAGCAGTCTTCTTCCCGGTCAGGGGGCGGAAAGCACAGATACGCAGTATTTT
.	TRBV18	TRBJ1-3	.	CASSSGSSGNTIYF	TGTGCCAGCTCATCAGGTAGCTCTGGAAACACCATATATTTT
.	TRBV5-4	TRBJ1-5	.	CASSSTEDSNQPQHF	TGTGCCAGCAGCTCGACAGAAGATAGCAATCAGCCCCAGCATTTT
.	TRBV7-3	TRBJ2-2	.	CASSSQRYTGELFF	TGTGCCAGCAGCTCACAGCGATACACCGGGGAGCTGTTTTTT
.	TRBV6-5	TRBJ2-4	few	CASREAISVGNIQYF	TGTGCCAGCAGGGAGGCAATCTCTGTGGGGAACATTCAGTACTTC
TRBD1	TRBV27	TRBJ2-1	.	CASSSDRGSYNEQFF	TGTGCCAGCAGCTCGGACAGGGGGTCCTACAATGAGCAGTTCTTC
.	TRBV7-9	TRBJ1-6	.	CASSPRQGNSPLHF	TGTGCCAGCAGCCCCCGGCAGGGTAATTCACCCCTCCACTTT
.	TRBV5-4	TRBJ2-7	.	CASSLGSSYEQYF	TGTGCCAGCAGCTTGGGGTCGTCCTACGAGCAGTACTTC
.	TRBV9	TRBJ2-1	.	CASSVWTGDEQFF	TGTGCCAGCAGCGTATGGACGGGGGATGAGCAGTTCTTC
.	TRBV15	TRBJ1-1	.	CATSREGYRRNTEAFF	TGTGCCACCAGCAGAGAGGGCTATAGGAGGAACACTGAAGCTTTCTTT